This TCR beta chain was found in a study of T cells in Graves' hyperthyroidism and ophthalmopathy (dated by TCRdb to about 2019). Some background on the complete study: Peripheral blood samples were taken at the time of initial diagnosis, prior to any treatment. TCR V-J signatures able to tell the groups apart were searched for in a discovery cohort of 95 or so patients, of whom around 42 had Graves' ophthalmopathy and around 58 had stable Graves' hyperthyroidism. An independent validation cohort of fewer than 20 hyperthyroidism patients and 17 patients who later progressed to ophthalmopathy tested prospective prediction of ophthalmopathy. The 90 or so discovery patients were randomly split 7:3 into training and test sets. In about 6 Graves' hyperthyroidism patients, the study also compared T-cell repertoires from thyroid tissue with T-cell repertoires from blood. Once sampling was done, hyperthyroidism patients were given methimazole at a starting dose of 30 mg daily, whereas ophthalmopathy patients were given high-dose intravenous methylprednisolone. The paper reports TCR Vbeta CDR3 sequencing of 135 peripheral blood samples: around 45 ophthalmopathy, approximately 74 hyperthyroidism and about 17 progressor patients. Findings and caveats that apply to the study as a whole: Ophthalmopathy was separated from stable hyperthyroidism by a 13 V-J signature model, with over 85% sensitivity and about 81% specificity obtained in cross-validation and 80%/75% obtained in testing. No statistical method was used to fix the sample size in advance, and group allocation was not hidden from the investigators. Most expanded thyroid clonotypes (frequency above 0.001) were also detected in blood, suggesting blood repertoires may reflect thyroid immune responses. In validation, the model predicted progression to ophthalmopathy a median of about 6 months before onset, with about 64% sensitivity and about 75% specificity.

The TCR beta CDR3 regions were amplified from RNA transcripts. For the first round of RT-PCR on the TCR CDR3, the HTBI primer set was used together with the Qiagen OneStep RT-PCR kit. Libraries were constructed in a second round of multiplex PCR, after which size selection and purification were carried out. The libraries were sequenced on an Illumina HiSeq2000 using paired-end 100 bp reads. The paper's processing steps were these. SOAPnuke was used to process the raw data, throwing out any read that contained adapters or uncalled bases, had a mean Phred below 15, or lacked an exact constant-primer or identifier match. High-quality paired reads were merged using COPE v1.2.5, and each unique nucleotide sequence was defined as a clonotype. MiTCR v1.1 was used to align the clonotypes against IMGT TRBV, TRBD and TRBJ reference segments. The analysis included only V-J combinations with a frequency above 0.0001, which together covered over 98% of the repertoires. A TCS score was defined as the ratio between F50 (clonal expansion) and ExV (chaos), using BLOSUM62-based TCRdist between CDR3 peptides within each V-J. Welch's t-statistics and random forest reduced just over 500 V-J features to 10 to 15, which were used in a naive Bayes classifier (R e1071). In-frame beta chains were kept once TCRdb had trimmed the public reads at Q25 with fastp and called clones with MiXCR. Each CDR3 protein appears once, grouped with its most common genes and DNA. The V and J calls, along with clone size, are taken from TCRdb and not from the paper's own processing. In this sample the table shows 280,000 or so distinct CDR3 sequences, approximately 14% of which occur a single time. The ten largest make up roughly 30% of the sample.

Hyperthyroidism patients were aged 18 to 65 years and newly diagnosed, with disease duration of less than 2 months. Exclusion was applied to patients with uncontrolled infections, other autoimmune diseases, pregnancy or lactation. Diagnoses were established on the basis of clinical symptoms, serum thyroxine and TRAb, thyroid ultrasound, and orbital computed tomography. For progressor patients, blood was drawn at the first diagnosis of hyperthyroidism, before any ophthalmopathy symptoms had appeared. PBMCs were separated from 7.5 to 10 ml of fresh peripheral blood using Ficoll-Paque density gradient centrifugation. Progressor patients were defined as those initially diagnosed with Graves' hyperthyroidism in whom ophthalmopathy developed during follow-up. Trizol reagent was used to extract total RNA, and RNA quality was then checked on an Agilent 2100 Bioanalyzer. V lost 2 bases and J lost 1 base; the stretch between them is 22 bases long. Spanning cysteine to phenylalanine, the CDR3 consists of 19 amino acids. Only CDR3 DNA is held: 57 bases, read in frame from base 1. The CDR1 and CDR2 encoded by the germline V gene (reference sequence) are LNHNV and YYDKDF.

This clonotype was seen repeatedly, ten times or more. The clone's antigen remains unknown. Within one base of it there is no much larger clone, and no base qualities were kept. Sequenced sample: blood. The source of this sequence is a woman aged 50 to 60 with Graves' hyperthyroidism that later progressed to Graves' ophthalmopathy. The rearranged segments are TRBV15 and TRBJ2-3; no confident D gene assignment can be made. The CDR3 has the sequence CATSRTVQETPKGTDTQYF. The DNA sequence follows: TGTGCCACCAGCAGAACCGTGCAAGAGACGCCTAAGGGCACAGATACGCAGTATTTT.